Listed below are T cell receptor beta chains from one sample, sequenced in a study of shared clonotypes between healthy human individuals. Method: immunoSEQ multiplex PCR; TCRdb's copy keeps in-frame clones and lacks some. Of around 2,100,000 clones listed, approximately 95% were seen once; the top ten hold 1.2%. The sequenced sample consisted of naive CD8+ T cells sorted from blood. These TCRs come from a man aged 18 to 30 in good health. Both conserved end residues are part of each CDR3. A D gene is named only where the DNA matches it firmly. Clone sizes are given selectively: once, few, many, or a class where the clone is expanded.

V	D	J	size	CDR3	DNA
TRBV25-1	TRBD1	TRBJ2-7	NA	CASGGQHYYEQYF	TGTGCCAGCGGGGGACAGCATTACTACGAGCAGTACTTC
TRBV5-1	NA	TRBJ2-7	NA	CASSLALGYFYEQYF	TGCGCCAGCAGCTTGGCGCTGGGGTACTTCTACGAGCAGTACTTC
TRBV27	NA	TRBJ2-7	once	CASSLKGGTYEQYF	TGTGCCAGCAGTTTGAAGGGCGGGACCTACGAGCAGTACTTC
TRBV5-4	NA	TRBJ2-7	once	CASSLGEGGEQYF	TGTGCCAGCAGCTTGGGGGAAGGGGGCGAGCAGTACTTC
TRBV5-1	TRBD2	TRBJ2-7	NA	CASRERGLNEQYF	TGCGCCAGCAGGGAGCGGGGGCTGAACGAGCAGTACTTC
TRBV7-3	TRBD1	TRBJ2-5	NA	CASIRRDRAETQYF	TGTGCCAGCATCAGACGGGACAGGGCAGAGACCCAGTACTTC
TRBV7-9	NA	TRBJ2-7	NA	CASRRGNSYEQYF	TGTGCCAGTAGACGGGGGAACTCCTACGAGCAGTACTTC
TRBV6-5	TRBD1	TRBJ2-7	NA	CASSSPGQVYEQYF	TGTGCCAGCAGTTCCCCGGGACAGGTCTACGAGCAGTACTTC
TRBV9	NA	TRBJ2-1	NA	CASSGLYNEQFF	TGTGCCAGCAGCGGACTTTACAATGAGCAGTTCTTC
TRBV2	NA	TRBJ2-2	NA	CAGALTGGTGELFF	TGTGCCGGAGCACTGACAGGAGGAACCGGGGAGCTGTTTTTT
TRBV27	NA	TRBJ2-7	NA	CASSLFRDGPYEQYF	TGTGCCAGCAGCTTATTCCGGGACGGACCCTACGAGCAGTACTTC
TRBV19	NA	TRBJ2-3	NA	CASSSFADTQYF	TGTGCCAGTAGTTCTTTCGCAGATACGCAGTATTTT
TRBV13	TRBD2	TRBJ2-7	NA	CASSMGTSSYEQYF	TGTGCCAGCAGCATGGGGACTAGCTCGTACGAGCAGTACTTC
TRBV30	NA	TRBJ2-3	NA	CAWSLNRDTQYF	TGTGCCTGGAGCCTTAACCGGGATACGCAGTATTTT
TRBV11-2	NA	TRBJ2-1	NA	CASSRDYNEQFF	TGTGCCAGCAGTCGCGACTACAATGAGCAGTTCTTC
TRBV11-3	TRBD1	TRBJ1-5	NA	CASSYRPGGYPYSNQPQHF	TGTGCCAGCAGCTACCGCCCAGGGGGGTACCCCTATAGCAATCAGCCCCAGCATTTT
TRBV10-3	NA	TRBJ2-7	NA	CAISEPESGRENGPSYEQYF	TGTGCCATCAGTGAGCCCGAGTCGGGCCGGGAGAACGGACCAAGTTACGAGCAGTACTTC
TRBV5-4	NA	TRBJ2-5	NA	CASSLNIRTDQETQYF	TGTGCCAGCAGCTTGAATATCCGGACAGACCAAGAGACCCAGTACTTC
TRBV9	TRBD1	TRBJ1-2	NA	CASSETGDYGYTF	TGTGCCAGCAGCGAAACAGGGGACTATGGCTACACCTTC
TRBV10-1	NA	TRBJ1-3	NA	CASSEVSEPGNTIYF	TGCGCCAGCAGTGAAGTGTCGGAGCCTGGAAACACCATATATTTT
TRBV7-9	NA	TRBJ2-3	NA	CASSLADGSTDTQYF	TGTGCCAGCAGCTTGGCCGATGGTAGCACAGATACGCAGTATTTT
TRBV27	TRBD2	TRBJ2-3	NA	CASSLGLMSTDTQYF	TGTGCCAGCAGTTTGGGACTAATGAGCACAGATACGCAGTATTTT
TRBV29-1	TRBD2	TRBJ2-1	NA	CSVAGTSGLSYNEQFF	TGCAGCGTCGCCGGGACTAGCGGGCTTTCCTACAATGAGCAGTTCTTC
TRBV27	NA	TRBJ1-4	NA	CASRPLGFGGSELFF	TGTGCCAGCAGGCCCCTGGGGTTCGGTGGGTCAGAACTGTTTTTT
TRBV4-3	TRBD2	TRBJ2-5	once	CASSDGLGLGQETQYF	TGCGCCAGCAGCGATGGACTGGGACTAGGGCAAGAGACCCAGTACTTC
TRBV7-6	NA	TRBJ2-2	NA	CASSLAASGETGELFF	TGTGCCAGCAGCTTAGCGGCGTCAGGGGAAACCGGGGAGCTGTTTTTT
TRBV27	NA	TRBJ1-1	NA	CARGRDSNTEAFF	TGTGCCAGGGGGCGGGACTCGAACACTGAAGCTTTCTTT